This T cell receptor beta chain emerged from a study of T cell responses to AZD1222 COVID-19 vaccine. This CDR3 has 16 amino acids. Germline assignment: CDR1 SGHNT and CDR2 YENEEA. Trimming removed 1 base from V and 6 bases from J, with 18 bases in between. Here immunoSEQ multiplex PCR was the method, and the copy in TCRdb shows in-frame clones only, minus some. The sample lists roughly 130,000 clones, roughly 92% occurring once. This chain uses TRBV11-3 with TRBJ1-1; D gene uncertain. The TCR was taken from an adult who received the AZD1222 COVID-19 vaccine. The source was peripheral blood, collected 28 days after the second AZD1222 dose. The CDR3 DNA reads TGTGCCAGCAGCTTAGCTATGAGGGATACCAGGCCTGAAGCTTTCTTT. Amino acid sequence: CASSLAMRDTRPEAFF.